One sample yielded the 19 T cell receptor beta chains listed below, sequenced in a study of Graves' ophthalmopathy and Graves' hyperthyroidism. The TCR beta CDR3 regions underwent amplification from RNA transcripts. HTBI-primed RT-PCR formed the first round, and a multiplex PCR formed the second. One entry per CDR3 protein results from TCRdb running MiXCR on the multiplex PCR reads. Of around 1.1 million distinct CDR3 sequences in the sample, about two fifths were seen once. The sequencing input was peripheral blood or thyroid tissue (not recorded which). Receptor source: an adult man with Graves' hyperthyroidism.

This clonotype was seen more than once but under ten times. This chain joins TRBV20-1 and TRBJ1-5, with TRBD1 identical over 9 bases. V shed 5 bases, J shed 2 bases, and the junction held 16 bases outside the gene matches. This CDR3 has 18 residues. Germline loops: CDR1 DFQATT, CDR2 SNEGSKA (reference sequence). The CDR3 sequence is CSASAAGQGFSGNQPQHF. The CDR3 nucleotides read TGCAGTGCTTCCGCAGCGGGACAGGGTTTTTCTGGCAATCAGCCCCAGCATTTT.

This clonotype appeared a few times. J is TRBJ2-7 and V is TRBV30; 9 positions match TRBD1. The CDR3 sequence is 14 residues long. V gave up 0 bases and J gave up 5 bases; unmatched junction bases: 5. Germline V gene lookup returns CDR1 GTSNPN and CDR2 SVGIG (reference sequence). The CDR3 DNA is TGTGCCTGGAGTGTAGGGACAGGGTTCGACGAGCAGTACTTC. Its protein product is CAWSVGTGFDEQYF.

As to this clonotype: A clone one base away is much larger, so this may be a read error. The chain carries TRBV20-1 and TRBJ2-7, with TRBD1 matching 11 bases. The ends lost 3 bases at V and 2 bases at J; junction bases unmatched: 6. The CDR3 has 15 amino acids. Germline V CDR1 and CDR2: DFQATT, SNEGSKA (reference sequence). The CDR3 nucleotides read TGCAGTGCTAGCGAGGGGGACAGGGGGACCTACGAGCAGTACTTC. As protein: CSASEGDRGTYEQYF.

The chain uses TRBV5-1 and TRBJ1-1; 11 bases line up with TRBD1. V shed 4 bases, J shed 4 bases, and the junction held 18 bases outside the gene matches. Germline-derived CDR1 and CDR2 are SGHRS and YFSETQ. The CDR3 length is 19 residues. The CDR3 region is CASSQDSRGQGAWFTEAFF. In DNA form, the CDR3 reads TGCGCCAGCAGCCAAGATAGTCGAGGACAGGGGGCTTGGTTCACTGAAGCTTTCTTT.

About this clonotype itself: This may be a read error, as it is one base from a much larger clone. This chain connects TRBV19 to TRBJ2-2; 8 bases agree with TRBD1. Per the germline V gene, CDR1 is LNHDA and CDR2 is SQIVND (reference sequence). J lost 4 bases, V lost 8 bases, and 9 bases had no gene match. The CDR3 is 15 residues long. Written as DNA, the CDR3 is TGTGCCAGTGTACGTCGGACAGGGAGCACCGGGGAGCTGTTTTTT. It is translated as CASVRRTGSTGELFF.

This chain links TRBV20-1 with TRBJ1-1; D may be TRBD1 (6 bases). From germline, CDR1 is DFQATT and CDR2 SNEGSKA (reference sequence). The germline V and J ends were trimmed by 6 bases and 4 bases, with 15 bases remaining between them. The CDR3 is made up of 13 amino acids. The CDR3 DNA sequence: TGCAGTGCAAATGGAGGGGGAGGCACTGAAGCTTTCTTT. Protein product: CSANGGGGTEAFF.

V and J are TRBV6-1 and TRBJ2-7; TRBD2 is a possible D gene (6 bases). This CDR3 spans 10 amino acids. The ends were cut back, 8 bases at V and 11 bases at J, with 13 bases in the middle. Germline CDR1 is MNHNS and CDR2 is SASEGT. The CDR3, as DNA: TGTGCCAGCTCCCGGGGGATTAAGTACTTC. Amino acid sequence: CASSRGIKYF.

In regard to this clonotype: Possible read error: a much larger clone is one base away. The chain carries TRBV11-1 and TRBJ1-1; D might be TRBD1 (6 bases). V lost 7 bases and J 5 bases, leaving 17 bases between the germline ends. The CDR3 loop spans 14 amino acids. Germline-derived CDR1 and CDR2 are SGHAT and FQDESV (reference sequence). The chain's CDR3 is CASNSERGTTEAFF. CDR3 coding DNA: TGTGCCAGCAACTCCGAGAGGGGGACGACTGAAGCTTTCTTT.

This chain uses TRBV29-1 with TRBJ1-2; unclear D gene. The CDR3 sequence is 13 residues long. Germline loops: CDR1 SQVTM, CDR2 ANQGSEA. V lost 8 bases to trimming and J lost 2 bases, with 15 bases between them. The DNA of the CDR3 is TGCAGCAGTTATAGGTCGGGGAACTATGGCTACACCTTC. Translating it yields CSSYRSGNYGYTF.

DNA for the CDR3: TGTGCCAGCAGTGAAAGGGGACGGACGAACACCGGGGAGCTGTTTTTT. Residues: CASSERGRTNTGELFF. The chain links TRBV2 to TRBJ2-2; TRBD1 or TRBD2 may be the D gene (5 bases each). Germline CDR1 and CDR2: SNHLY and FYNNEI. V lost 2 bases, J lost 0 bases, and 10 bases lay in between. The CDR3 has 16 residues.

With respect to this clonotype: Just one base apart from a much larger clone, this may be a read error. The final CDR3 position lacks the conserved phenylalanine or tryptophan, pointing to a likely read error. The rearrangement uses TRBV5-1 and TRBJ1-2; 7 positions match TRBD1. V shed 4 bases and J 4 bases; nucleotides not matched to a gene: 10. This CDR3 has 15 residues. Germline V CDR1 and CDR2: SGHRS, YFSETQ. CDR3 protein: CASSPYSGTAYGYTS. In DNA, the CDR3 is TGCGCCAGCAGCCCCTATTCCGGGACAGCCTATGGCTACACCTCC.

The chain has TRBV7-9 and TRBJ1-1; D gene uncertain. From germline, CDR1 is SEHNR and CDR2 FQNEAQ (reference sequence). This CDR3 has 16 residues. V lost 8 bases, J lost 1 base, and 20 bases lay in between. The CDR3 nucleotides read TGTGCCAGCTCACCATTGCTGGGGAGAGAGAACACTGAAGCTTTCTTT. Its protein is CASSPLLGRENTEAFF.

This sequence joins TRBV5-1 and TRBJ1-5, with 7 bases fitting TRBD1. The V gene's germline CDR1 is SGHRS and CDR2 YFSETQ. The trim removed 4 bases at V and 1 base at J, leaving 5 bases unmatched. The CDR3 loop spans 15 amino acids. The DNA of the CDR3 is TGCGCCAGCAGCGAGGGGGGACAGAGCAATCAGCCCCAGCATTTT. Encoded protein: CASSEGGQSNQPQHF. Supplemented by reference TRBV5-1 and TRBJ1-5, the full variable domain reads KAGVTQTPRYLIKTRGQQVTLSCSPISGHRSVSWYQQTPGQGLQFLFEYFSETQRNKGNFPGRFSGRQFSNSRSEMNVSTLELGDSALYLCASSEGGQSNQPQHFGDGTRLSIL.

This clonotype was counted ten times or more. This chain uses TRBV7-2 with TRBJ2-6; 7 nucleotides match TRBD2. Germline-derived CDR1 and CDR2 are SGHTA and FQGNSA. This CDR3 spans 20 amino acids. V lost 5 bases to trimming and J lost 2 bases; unmatched junction nucleotides: 18. CDR3 amino acids: CASSLKVLVWGGTGANVLTF. The CDR3 DNA reads TGTGCCAGCAGCCTCAAGGTGCTGGTGTGGGGGGGAACTGGGGCCAACGTCCTGACTTTC.

Many counts were recorded for this clonotype. The J gene is TRBJ1-4, the V gene TRBV4-3; a weak D match, TRBD1 (5 bases). Germline V lookup: CDR1 LGHNA, CDR2 YSLEER. This CDR3 has 15 amino acids. Trimming took off 0 bases at V and 7 bases at J, with 12 bases between the two ends. CDR3: CASSQDDTGGEKLFF. CDR3 DNA: TGCGCCAGCAGCCAAGACGACACAGGAGGTGAAAAACTGTTTTTT.

This clonotype came up many times. The J gene is TRBJ2-7, the V gene TRBV29-1; 8 nucleotides line up with TRBD2. Per the germline V gene, CDR1 is SQVTM and CDR2 is ANQGSEA. There are 12 residues in the CDR3. V gave up 6 bases and J gave up 3 bases; unmatched junction bases: 4. The DNA of the CDR3 is TGCAGCGTGACCGGGACTAGCTACGAGCAGTACTTC. Its protein is CSVTGTSYEQYF.

The genes are TRBV12-3 or TRBV12-4 and TRBJ2-2; D is possibly TRBD1 or TRBD2 (6 bases each). V was pared by 9 bases and J by 1 base, with 18 bases between. The length of the CDR3 is 16 residues. CDR3 sequence reads: CASKQQGLENTGELFF. The CDR3 coding sequence is TGTGCCAGTAAACAACAGGGACTTGAGAACACCGGGGAGCTGTTTTTT.

This clonotype showed up many times. The chain employs TRBV6-5 and TRBJ1-1; D ambiguous. The CDR3 length is 14 residues. Deletions cut 0 bases from V and 1 base from J, with 6 bases between. The V gene's germline CDR1 is MNHEY and CDR2 SVGAGI. CDR3 nucleotide sequence: TGTGCCAGCAGTTACTCAGTAGGGAACACTGAAGCTTTCTTT. The encoded protein is CASSYSVGNTEAFF.

This chain joins TRBV18 and TRBJ1-1, with a possible D match to TRBD1 (5 bases). Germline CDR1 KGHSH, CDR2 LQKENI. With 2 bases removed from V and 5 bases from J, the gap between germline ends came to 9 bases. The CDR3 spans 13 residues. CDR3 loop: CASSPMWGTEAFF. DNA for the CDR3: TGTGCCAGCTCACCAATGTGGGGGACTGAAGCTTTCTTT.